These T cell receptor beta chains were read from a single sample in a study of blood T cell repertoires in COVID-19. Data came from immunoSEQ multiplex PCR; TCRdb stores just in-frame clones and leaves some out. The table shows approximately 300,000 clones, with over 85% occurring only once. Sequenced sample: PBMCs or T cells enriched from blood (not recorded which). Receptor source: a woman aged 25 to 39 who had recovered from COVID-19. Both conserved end residues are part of each CDR3. A D gene is named only where the DNA matches it firmly. The size field is filled for only some rows; it gives once, few, many or a size class.

v_gene	j_gene	len	abundance	d_gene	CDR3aa	CDR3nt
TRBV6-5	TRBJ2-7	12	.	.	CASSSSSDEQYF	TGTGCCAGCAGTTCTTCTAGCGACGAGCAGTACTTC
TRBV12-3/TRBV12-4	TRBJ2-5	13	.	TRBD2	CASSSGRPETQYF	TGTGCCAGTTCCAGCGGGAGGCCAGAGACCCAGTACTTC
TRBV13	TRBJ1-2	13	.	TRBD1	CASSRDRNYGYTF	TGTGCCAGCAGCCGGGACAGGAACTATGGCTACACCTTC
TRBV9	TRBJ1-3	13	.	.	CASSGQERNTIYF	TGTGCCAGCAGCGGACAAGAACGAAACACCATATATTTT
TRBV5-1	TRBJ2-2	15	.	.	CASSLSAGFIGELFF	TGCGCCAGCAGCTTGTCGGCAGGGTTTATCGGGGAGCTGTTTTTT
TRBV10-1	TRBJ1-3	16	.	TRBD1	CASRTTGTISGNTIYF	TGCGCCAGCAGGACGACAGGGACCATCTCTGGAAACACCATATATTTT
TRBV6-5	TRBJ1-3	14	.	.	CASTDSLAGNTIYF	TGTGCCAGCACGGACAGCTTGGCTGGAAACACCATATATTTT
TRBV6-5	TRBJ2-3	15	once	.	CATEPGTTSTDTQYF	TGTGCCACAGAGCCAGGAACCACTAGCACAGATACGCAGTATTTT
TRBV7-9	TRBJ2-5	15	.	.	CASSFSGTLQETQYF	TGTGCCAGCAGCTTCTCCGGGACACTACAAGAGACCCAGTACTTC
TRBV7-2	TRBJ1-1	14	.	.	CASSLPRASTEAFF	TGTGCCAGCAGCTTACCCCGAGCGTCTACTGAAGCTTTCTTT
TRBV2	TRBJ1-4	16	once	TRBD1	CASRRNTGGTNEKLFF	TGTGCCAGCAGGAGGAATACAGGGGGGACTAATGAAAAACTGTTTTTT
TRBV27	TRBJ2-6	19	.	.	CASSFLRGLTSSGANVLTF	TGTGCCAGCAGTTTTCTTAGGGGACTGACGAGCTCTGGGGCCAACGTCCTGACTTTC
TRBV12-3/TRBV12-4	TRBJ2-7	13	.	.	CASSLTGSYEQYF	TGTGCCAGCAGTTTAACGGGCTCCTACGAGCAGTACTTC
TRBV5-8	TRBJ2-3	15	.	TRBD2	CASSFRTSVTDTQYF	TGTGCCAGCAGCTTCAGGACTAGCGTAACAGATACGCAGTATTTT
TRBV27	TRBJ2-7	13	.	.	CASSTTGWGEQYF	TGTGCCAGCAGTACAACAGGGTGGGGCGAGCAGTACTTC
TRBV6-5	TRBJ2-7	13	few	.	CASSFGSSYEQYF	TGTGCCAGCAGTTTCGGGTCATCCTACGAGCAGTACTTC
TRBV11-2	TRBJ2-2	16	.	.	CASSFIRQGGTGELFF	TGTGCCAGCAGCTTTATCCGACAGGGAGGTACCGGGGAGCTGTTTTTT
TRBV10-1	TRBJ2-7	12	once	.	CASSAGSHEQYF	TGCGCCAGCAGTGCAGGGTCCCACGAGCAGTACTTC
TRBV12-3/TRBV12-4	TRBJ2-1	13	.	TRBD2	CASSFGLVTEQFF	TGTGCCAGCAGTTTCGGACTAGTCACTGAGCAGTTCTTC
TRBV18	TRBJ1-2	15	many	.	CASSHLFRGHYGYTF	TGTGCCAGCTCACATCTTTTTAGGGGTCATTATGGCTACACCTTC
TRBV19	TRBJ1-4	14	.	.	CATSSRQGNEKLFF	TGTGCCACATCGTCCAGGCAGGGGAATGAAAAACTGTTTTTT
TRBV5-5	TRBJ2-5	17	.	TRBD1	CASSLGRGRVLSETQYF	TGTGCCAGCAGCTTGGGCAGGGGGCGCGTGTTGTCAGAGACCCAGTACTTC
TRBV19	TRBJ2-7	14	.	TRBD1	CASSMGTGAYEQYF	TGTGCCAGTAGTATGGGGACAGGGGCCTACGAGCAGTACTTC
TRBV10-3	TRBJ2-7	13	.	TRBD2	CAITAGESYEQYF	TGTGCCATCACGGCGGGAGAGAGTTACGAGCAGTACTTC
TRBV27	TRBJ2-3	15	.	.	CASSSFRERTDTQYF	TGTGCCAGCAGTTCCTTCAGGGAAAGGACAGATACGCAGTATTTT
TRBV2	TRBJ2-1	14	.	.	CASRDRDNYNEQFF	TGTGCCAGCAGGGACCGGGACAATTACAATGAGCAGTTCTTC